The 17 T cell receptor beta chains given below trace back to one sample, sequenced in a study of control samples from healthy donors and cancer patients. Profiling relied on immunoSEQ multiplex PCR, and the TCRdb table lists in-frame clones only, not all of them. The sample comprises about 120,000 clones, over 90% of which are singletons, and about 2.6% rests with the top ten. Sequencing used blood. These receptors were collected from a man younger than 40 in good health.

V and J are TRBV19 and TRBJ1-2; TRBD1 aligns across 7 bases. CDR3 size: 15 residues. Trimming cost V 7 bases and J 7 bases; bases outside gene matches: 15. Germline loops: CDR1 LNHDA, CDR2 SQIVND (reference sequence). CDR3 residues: CASTETQGVVRGYTF. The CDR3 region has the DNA TGTGCCAGTACCGAAACTCAGGGGGTGGTCCGTGGCTACACCTTC.

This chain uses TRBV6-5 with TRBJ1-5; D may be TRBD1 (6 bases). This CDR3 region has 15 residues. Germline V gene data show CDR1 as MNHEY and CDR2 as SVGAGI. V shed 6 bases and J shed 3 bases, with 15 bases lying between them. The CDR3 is CASRDPRDTNQPQHF. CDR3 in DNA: TGTGCCAGCAGAGACCCCCGGGACACCAATCAGCCCCAGCATTTT.

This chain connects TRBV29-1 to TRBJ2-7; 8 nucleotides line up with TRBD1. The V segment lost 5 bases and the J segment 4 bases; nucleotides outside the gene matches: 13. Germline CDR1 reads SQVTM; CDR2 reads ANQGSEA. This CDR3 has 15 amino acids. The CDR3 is CSVPALRQGLYEQYF. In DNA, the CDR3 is TGCAGCGTTCCCGCCCTCCGACAGGGGCTATACGAGCAGTACTTC.

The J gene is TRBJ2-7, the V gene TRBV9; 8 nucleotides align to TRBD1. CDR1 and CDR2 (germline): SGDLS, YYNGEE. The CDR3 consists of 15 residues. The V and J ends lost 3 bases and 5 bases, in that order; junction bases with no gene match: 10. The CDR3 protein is CASSARGQGYHEQYF. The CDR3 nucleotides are TGTGCCAGCAGCGCCCGAGGACAGGGTTACCACGAGCAGTACTTC.

As DNA, the CDR3 is TGTGCCAGCAGTGCGGGAATCATGAACACTGAAGCTTTCTTT. Its protein product is CASSAGIMNTEAFF. The genes are TRBV6-2 or TRBV6-3 and TRBJ1-1, with D uncertain. Germline values: CDR1 MNHEY, CDR2 SVGEGT. The CDR3 covers 14 residues. Trimming pared 5 bases from V and 0 bases from J, leaving 10 bases between.

The DNA of the CDR3 is TGCGCCAGCAGCTACCCAGGGGGCGTTGGCTACACCTTC. Protein sequence: CASSYPGGVGYTF. The V call is TRBV5-1, the J call TRBJ1-2; 8 nucleotides match TRBD1. Unmatched junction bases numbered 5, after V lost 3 bases and J lost 7 bases. This CDR3 spans 13 amino acids. The germline V gene encodes CDR1 SGHRS and CDR2 YFSETQ.

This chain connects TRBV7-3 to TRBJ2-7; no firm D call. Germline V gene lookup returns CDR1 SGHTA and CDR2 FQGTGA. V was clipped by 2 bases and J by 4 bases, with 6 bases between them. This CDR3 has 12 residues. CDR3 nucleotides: TGTGCCAGCAGCTTATTGAGGTACGAGCAGTACTTC. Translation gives CASSLLRYEQYF.

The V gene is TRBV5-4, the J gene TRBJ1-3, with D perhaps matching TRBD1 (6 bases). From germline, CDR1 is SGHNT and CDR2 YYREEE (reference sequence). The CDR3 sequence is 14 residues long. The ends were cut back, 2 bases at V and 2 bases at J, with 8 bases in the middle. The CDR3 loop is CASSLAGAGNTIYF. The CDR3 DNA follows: TGTGCCAGCAGCTTAGCAGGGGCTGGAAACACCATATATTTT.

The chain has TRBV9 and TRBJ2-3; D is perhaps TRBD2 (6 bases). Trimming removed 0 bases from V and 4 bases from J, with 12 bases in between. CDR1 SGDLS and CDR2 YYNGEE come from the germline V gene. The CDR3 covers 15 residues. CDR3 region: CASSVVSGGADTQYF. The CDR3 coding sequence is TGTGCCAGCAGCGTAGTTTCCGGGGGTGCAGATACGCAGTATTTT.

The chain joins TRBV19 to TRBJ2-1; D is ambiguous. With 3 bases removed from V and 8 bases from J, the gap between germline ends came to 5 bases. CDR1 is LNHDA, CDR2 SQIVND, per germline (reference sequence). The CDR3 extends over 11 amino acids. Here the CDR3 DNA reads TGTGCCAGTAGTATCGGCCATGAGCAGTTCTTC. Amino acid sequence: CASSIGHEQFF.

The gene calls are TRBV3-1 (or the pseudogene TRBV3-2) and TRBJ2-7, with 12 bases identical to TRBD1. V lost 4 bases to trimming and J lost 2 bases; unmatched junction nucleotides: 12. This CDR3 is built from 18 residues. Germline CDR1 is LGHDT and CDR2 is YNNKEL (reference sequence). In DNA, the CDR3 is TGTGCCAGCAGCCCTCTCCCGGGACAGGGGGCGTTCGCCTACGAGCAGTACTTC. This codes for CASSPLPGQGAFAYEQYF.

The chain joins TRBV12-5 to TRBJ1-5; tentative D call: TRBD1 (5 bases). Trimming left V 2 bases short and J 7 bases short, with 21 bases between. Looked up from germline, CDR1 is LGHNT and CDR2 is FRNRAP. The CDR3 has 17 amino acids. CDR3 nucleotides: TGTGCTAGTGGTTTGTCCCAACCGGCAGGGATGAGGCAGCCCCAGCATTTT. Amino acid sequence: CASGLSQPAGMRQPQHF. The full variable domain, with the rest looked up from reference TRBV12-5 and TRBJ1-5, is DARVTQTPRHKVTEMGQEVTMRCQPILGHNTVFWYRQTMMQGLELLAYFRNRAPLDDSGMPKDRFSAEMPDATLATLKIQPSEPRDSAVYFCASGLSQPAGMRQPQHFGDGTRLSIL.

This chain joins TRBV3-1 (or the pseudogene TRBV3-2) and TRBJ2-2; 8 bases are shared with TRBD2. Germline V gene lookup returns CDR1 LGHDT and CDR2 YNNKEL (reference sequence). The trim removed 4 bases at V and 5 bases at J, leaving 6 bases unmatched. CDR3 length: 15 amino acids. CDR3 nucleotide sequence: TGTGCCAGCAGCCCCCCGGGGGGGGCGACCGGGGAGCTGTTTTTT. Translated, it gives CASSPPGGATGELFF.

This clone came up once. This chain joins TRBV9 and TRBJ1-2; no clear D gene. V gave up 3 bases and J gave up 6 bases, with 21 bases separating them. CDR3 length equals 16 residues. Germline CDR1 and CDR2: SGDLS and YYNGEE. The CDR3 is CASSDQSGIPKDGYTF. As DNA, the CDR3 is TGTGCCAGCAGCGACCAGTCGGGAATACCGAAGGATGGCTACACCTTC.

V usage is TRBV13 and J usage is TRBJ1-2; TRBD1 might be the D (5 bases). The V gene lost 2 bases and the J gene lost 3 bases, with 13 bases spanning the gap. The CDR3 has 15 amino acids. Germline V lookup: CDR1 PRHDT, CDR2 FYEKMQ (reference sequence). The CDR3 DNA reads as TGTGCCAGCAGCTTATCCGGGACTTTGGACTATGGCTACACCTTC. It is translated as CASSLSGTLDYGYTF.

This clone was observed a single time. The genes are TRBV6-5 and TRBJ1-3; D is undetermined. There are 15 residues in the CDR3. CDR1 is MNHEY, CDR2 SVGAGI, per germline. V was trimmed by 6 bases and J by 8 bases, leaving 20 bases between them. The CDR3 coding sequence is TGTGCCAGCAGCCGTACCCATGGAGGGTGGGACACCATATATTTT. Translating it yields CASSRTHGGWDTIYF.

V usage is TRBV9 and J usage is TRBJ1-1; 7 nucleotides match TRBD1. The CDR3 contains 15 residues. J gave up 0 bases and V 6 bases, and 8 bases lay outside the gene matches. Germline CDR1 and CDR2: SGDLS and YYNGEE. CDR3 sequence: CASTQGQALNTEAFF. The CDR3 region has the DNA TGTGCCAGCACCCAAGGACAGGCGCTGAACACTGAAGCTTTCTTT.